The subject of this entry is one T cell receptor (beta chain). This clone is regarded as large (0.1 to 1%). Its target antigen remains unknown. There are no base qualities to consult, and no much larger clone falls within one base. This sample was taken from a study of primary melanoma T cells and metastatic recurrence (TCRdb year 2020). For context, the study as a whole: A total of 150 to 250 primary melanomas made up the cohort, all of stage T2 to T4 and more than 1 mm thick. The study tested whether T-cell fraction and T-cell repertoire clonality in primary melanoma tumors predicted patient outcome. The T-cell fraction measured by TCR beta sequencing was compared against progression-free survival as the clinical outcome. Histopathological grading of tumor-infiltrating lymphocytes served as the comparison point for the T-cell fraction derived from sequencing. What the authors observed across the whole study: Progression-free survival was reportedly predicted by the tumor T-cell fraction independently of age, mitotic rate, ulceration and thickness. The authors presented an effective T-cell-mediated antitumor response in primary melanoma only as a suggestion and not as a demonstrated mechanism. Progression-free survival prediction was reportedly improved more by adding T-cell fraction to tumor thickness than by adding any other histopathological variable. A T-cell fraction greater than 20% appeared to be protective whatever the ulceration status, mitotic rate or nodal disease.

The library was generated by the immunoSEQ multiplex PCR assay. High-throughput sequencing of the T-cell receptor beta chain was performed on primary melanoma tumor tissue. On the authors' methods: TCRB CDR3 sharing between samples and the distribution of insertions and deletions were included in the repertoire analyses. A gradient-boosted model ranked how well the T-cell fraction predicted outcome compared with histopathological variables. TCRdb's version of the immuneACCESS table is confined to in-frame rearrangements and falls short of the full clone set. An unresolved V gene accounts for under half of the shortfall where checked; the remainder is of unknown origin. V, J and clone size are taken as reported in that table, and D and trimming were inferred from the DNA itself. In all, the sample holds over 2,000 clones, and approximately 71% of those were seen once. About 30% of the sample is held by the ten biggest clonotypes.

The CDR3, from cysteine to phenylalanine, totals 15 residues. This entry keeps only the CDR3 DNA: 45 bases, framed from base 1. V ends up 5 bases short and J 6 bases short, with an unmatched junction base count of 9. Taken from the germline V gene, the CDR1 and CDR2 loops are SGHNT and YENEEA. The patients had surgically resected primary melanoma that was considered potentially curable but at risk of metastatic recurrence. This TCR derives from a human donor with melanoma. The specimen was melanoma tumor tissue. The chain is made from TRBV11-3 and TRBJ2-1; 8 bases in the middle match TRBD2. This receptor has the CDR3 CASSPEAGGSNEQFF. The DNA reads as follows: TGTGCCAGCAGCCCCGAGGCGGGGGGCTCCAATGAGCAGTTCTTC.